The clone carrying this TCR beta chain was counted a few times. Its antigen remains unidentified. This sample was taken from a study of beta chain features in type 1 diabetes. What was sequenced were expressed TCRB transcripts, since all of the isolated RNA had been reverse transcribed. About 3.6 million reads on average were seen across naive, central memory and regulatory T cell samples. Clones were read by immunoSEQ multiplex PCR, and TCRdb kept only the in-frame ones, dropping some. This repertoire shows fewer than 650,000 clones, about 16% found once; its top ten account for about 0.097%. Via the markers CD45RO/CCR7/CD25/CD127/CD95/CD27, stem cell-like memory, regulatory, central memory and naive CD4+ cells were sorted. Notes on the study in general: Possible PCR preference for shorter templates applied equally to patients and controls. In type 1 diabetes patients, VDJ junctions had fewer insertions; deletions at these junctions were more frequent.

This CDR3 has 14 amino acids. Germline V gene data show CDR1 as SGHTA and CDR2 as FQGNSA. Trimming at V came to 5 bases and at J to 5 bases, leaving 7 bases not matched to a gene. V and J are TRBV7-2 and TRBJ2-5; TRBD1 matches 8 bases. Sequenced: naive CD4+ T cells from blood. This clonotype originated in a man aged 18 to 30 in good health. The CDR3 DNA follows: TGTGCCAGCAGCCTTCAGGGGGCTTCGGAGACCCAGTACTTC. Translation: CASSLQGASETQYF.